The clone carrying this TCR beta chain was detected once. Sequenced by immunoSEQ multiplex PCR; TCRdb stores in-frame clones only, minus some. Among about 93,000 clones listed, 80% to 90% were seen once. The source of the sample is a study of T cell responses to AZD1222 COVID-19 vaccine. Study background: Doses given second, at about 4 or about 12 weeks, were pooled.

CDR1 and CDR2 from the germline V gene are MGHDK and SYGVNS. This CDR3 contains 17 residues. The V segment lost 1 base and the J segment 0 bases; nucleotides outside the gene matches: 4. This sequence joins TRBV25-1 and TRBJ2-1; 9 positions agree with TRBD2. Sequences were derived from peripheral blood, sampled on day 0 of AZD1222 vaccination. This TCR was recovered from an adult in good health. CDR3 sequence (DNA): TGTGCCAGCAGTGAATTTAGTAGCGGGAGCTCCTACAATGAGCAGTTCTTC. Its translation is CASSEFSSGSSYNEQFF.